These 6 T cell receptor beta chains were all obtained from the same sample, sequenced in a study of blood T cell repertoires in COVID-19. Data came from immunoSEQ multiplex PCR; TCRdb stores just in-frame clones and leaves some out. The sample carries over 90,000 clones, roughly 90% recorded once. The sequenced sample was peripheral blood. Receptor source: a woman in her sixties or seventies with acute or convalescent COVID-19.

The V and J genes are TRBV2 and TRBJ1-6; D is uncertain. V was shortened by 8 bases and J by 5 bases, with 16 bases between the two germline ends. The germline V gene has CDR1 SNHLY and CDR2 FYNNEI. CDR3 length equals 15 residues. The chain's CDR3 is CASSERRRHNSPLHF. The CDR3, as DNA: TGTGCCAGCTCGGAGAGGCGAAGGCATAATTCACCCCTCCACTTT.

The rearrangement links TRBV30 to TRBJ1-1; the D gene is possibly TRBD1 (6 bases). V shed 4 bases and J shed 6 bases, with 18 bases lying between them. The V gene's germline CDR1 is GTSNPN and CDR2 SVGIG (reference sequence). The CDR3 spans 14 residues. The CDR3 sequence: CAWTRGGAGAEAFF. CDR3 in DNA: TGTGCCTGGACCCGAGGGGGGGCGGGGGCTGAAGCTTTCTTT.

The J gene is TRBJ1-1, the V gene TRBV6-5; 8 bases map to TRBD1. Trimming at V came to 7 bases and at J to 3 bases, leaving 7 bases not matched to a gene. The CDR3 has 14 residues. Per germline, CDR1 MNHEY and CDR2 SVGAGI. CDR3 residues: CASTETGVDTEAFF. CDR3 coding DNA: TGTGCCAGCACCGAGACAGGGGTAGACACTGAAGCTTTCTTT.

V and J are TRBV19 and TRBJ1-1; D unclear. CDR3 length: 14 residues. Trimming stripped 4 bases from V and 1 base from J, with 10 bases between. Germline V gives CDR1 LNHDA, CDR2 SQIVND (reference sequence). Here the CDR3 DNA reads TGTGCCAGTAGTACTGGACGGGAGAACACTGAAGCTTTCTTT. Protein product: CASSTGRENTEAFF.

This chain connects TRBV3-1 (or the pseudogene TRBV3-2) to TRBJ2-1; 9 bases fit TRBD1. Germline CDR1 LGHDT, CDR2 YNNKEL (reference sequence). The ends lost 4 bases at V and 9 bases at J; junction bases unmatched: 7. This CDR3 is built from 14 residues. The CDR3 loop is CASSLRQGGAEQFF. The CDR3 DNA is TGTGCCAGCAGCCTTAGACAGGGGGGCGCTGAGCAGTTCTTC.

The CDR3 DNA reads TGTGCCAGCAGTTTAGCAAGACAGCTCACAGATACGCAGTATTTT. Its translation is CASSLARQLTDTQYF. The chain employs TRBV28 and TRBJ2-3, with D possibly matching TRBD1 (5 bases). V lost 2 bases to trimming and J lost 2 bases, with 11 bases between them. The CDR3 runs to 15 residues. Per the germline V gene, CDR1 is MDHEN and CDR2 is SYDVKM.